This T cell receptor beta chain was identified in a study of blood T cell repertoires in COVID-19. Overall study context: Samples came from the United States, Italy and Spain, spanning acute and convalescent COVID-19. T cells, B-cell-depleted T cells, or PBMCs provided the cDNA or gDNA that served as material.

Per the study methods: Scientists estimated how many nucleated cells there were by amplifying reference gene primers. The data were produced by immunoSEQ multiplex PCR, yet TCRdb's version contains in-frame clones alone and is incomplete. V and J calls and clone size are copied from that table; D and trimming were computed from the DNA. The sample lists fewer than 55,000 clones, 68% occurring once. The CDR3 has 18 amino acids. Germline CDR1 reads SGHTA; CDR2 reads FQGNSA. With V trimmed by 4 bases and J by 2 bases, 12 bases remained unmatched. The receptor was derived from a woman aged 70-85 years with acute or convalescent COVID-19. This chain connects TRBV7-2 to TRBJ2-2, with 8 nucleotides matching TRBD2. Sequencing input: peripheral blood. Here the CDR3 reads CASSSPQTSGRNTGELFF. The CDR3 DNA reads TGTGCCAGCAGCTCCCCACAAACTAGCGGCAGAAACACCGGGGAGCTGTTTTTT.